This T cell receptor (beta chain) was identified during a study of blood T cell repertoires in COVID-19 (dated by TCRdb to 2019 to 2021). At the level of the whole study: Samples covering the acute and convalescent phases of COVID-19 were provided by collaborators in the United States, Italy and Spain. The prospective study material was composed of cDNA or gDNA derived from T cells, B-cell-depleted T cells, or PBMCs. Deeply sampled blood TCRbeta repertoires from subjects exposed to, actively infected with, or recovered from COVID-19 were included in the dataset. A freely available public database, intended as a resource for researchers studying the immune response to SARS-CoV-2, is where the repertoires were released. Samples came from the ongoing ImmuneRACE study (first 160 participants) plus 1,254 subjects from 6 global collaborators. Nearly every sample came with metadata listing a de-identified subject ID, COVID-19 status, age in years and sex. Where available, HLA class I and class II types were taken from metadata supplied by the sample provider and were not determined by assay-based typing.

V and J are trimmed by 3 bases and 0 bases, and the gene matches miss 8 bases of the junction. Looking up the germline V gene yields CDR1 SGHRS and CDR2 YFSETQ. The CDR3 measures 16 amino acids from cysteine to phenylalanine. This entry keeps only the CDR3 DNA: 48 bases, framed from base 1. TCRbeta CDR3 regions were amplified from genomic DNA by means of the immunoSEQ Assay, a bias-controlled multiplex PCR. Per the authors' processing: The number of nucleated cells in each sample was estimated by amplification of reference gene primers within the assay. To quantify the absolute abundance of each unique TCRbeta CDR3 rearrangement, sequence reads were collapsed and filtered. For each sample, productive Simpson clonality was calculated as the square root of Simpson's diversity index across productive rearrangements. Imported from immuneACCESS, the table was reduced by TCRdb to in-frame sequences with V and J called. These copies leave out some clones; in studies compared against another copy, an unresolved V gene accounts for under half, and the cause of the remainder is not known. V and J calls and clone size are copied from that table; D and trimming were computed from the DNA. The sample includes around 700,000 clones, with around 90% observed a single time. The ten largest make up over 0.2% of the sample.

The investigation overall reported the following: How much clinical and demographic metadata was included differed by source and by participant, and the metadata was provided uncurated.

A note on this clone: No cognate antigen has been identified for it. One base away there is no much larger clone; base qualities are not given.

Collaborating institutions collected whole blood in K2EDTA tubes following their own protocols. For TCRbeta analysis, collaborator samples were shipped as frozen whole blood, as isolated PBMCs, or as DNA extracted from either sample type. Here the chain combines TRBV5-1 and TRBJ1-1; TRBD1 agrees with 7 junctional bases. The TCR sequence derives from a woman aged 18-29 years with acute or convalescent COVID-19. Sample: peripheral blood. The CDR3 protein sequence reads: CASSSPGQTMNTEAFF. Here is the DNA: TGCGCCAGCAGCTCCCCGGGACAGACGATGAACACTGAAGCTTTCTTT.